This is a list of T cell receptor beta chains from one sample in a study of OX40 agonist ivuxolimab in advanced cancers. Clones were read by immunoSEQ multiplex PCR, and TCRdb kept only the in-frame ones, dropping some. This table has about 58,000 clones, about 89% appearing once. This sample comprised CD4+ or CD8+ T cells sorted from blood, obtained in a trial of the OX40 agonist ivuxolimab. Every receptor here comes from an adult with an advanced solid tumor such as melanoma, head and neck, liver or kidney cancer. The CDR3 runs from the conserved cysteine through the conserved F or W. The D gene is left open where the match is weak. Some rows mark clone size as missing; the rest say once, few, many or name a class of expanded clone.

cdr3_aa: CASSDTDTQYF; cdr3_nt: TGCGCCAGCAGTGATACAGATACGCAGTATTTT; v_call: TRBV10-1; clone_size: .; j_call: TRBJ2-3; d_call: .
cdr3_aa: CATSRSGDNEQFF; cdr3_nt: TGTGCCACCAGCAGAAGCGGGGATAATGAGCAGTTCTTC; v_call: TRBV15; clone_size: .; j_call: TRBJ2-1; d_call: TRBD2
cdr3_aa: CASSYGGPDTQYF; cdr3_nt: TGTGCCAGCAGTTACGGGGGACCCGATACGCAGTATTTT; v_call: TRBV6-5; clone_size: .; j_call: TRBJ2-3; d_call: .
cdr3_aa: CASSPRGYEQYF; cdr3_nt: TGTGCCAGCAGCCCCAGGGGCTACGAGCAGTACTTC; v_call: TRBV7-6; clone_size: .; j_call: TRBJ2-7; d_call: .
cdr3_aa: CASSQDRVMGQGNTEAFF; cdr3_nt: TGCGCCAGCAGCCAAGACCGCGTCATGGGACAGGGGAACACTGAAGCTTTCTTT; v_call: TRBV4-3; clone_size: .; j_call: TRBJ1-1; d_call: TRBD1
cdr3_aa: CARSGGQINQPQHF; cdr3_nt: TGTGCCAGAAGCGGGGGTCAGATCAATCAGCCCCAGCATTTT; v_call: TRBV5-3; clone_size: few; j_call: TRBJ1-5; d_call: .
cdr3_aa: CASSRDRGTYEQYF; cdr3_nt: TGTGCCAGCAGCCGGGACAGGGGCACTTACGAGCAGTACTTC; v_call: TRBV11-2; clone_size: .; j_call: TRBJ2-7; d_call: TRBD1
cdr3_aa: CASSWRGAGHEQFF; cdr3_nt: TGTGCCAGCAGCTGGAGGGGAGCAGGCCATGAGCAGTTCTTC; v_call: TRBV6-5; clone_size: few; j_call: TRBJ2-1; d_call: .
cdr3_aa: CASSLVGSSDTQYF; cdr3_nt: TGTGCCAGTAGCCTGGTCGGGAGTTCAGATACGCAGTATTTT; v_call: TRBV19; clone_size: .; j_call: TRBJ2-3; d_call: .
cdr3_aa: CSVDELAGGGYNEQFF; cdr3_nt: TGCAGCGTTGATGAGTTAGCGGGAGGGGGCTACAATGAGCAGTTCTTC; v_call: TRBV29-1; clone_size: .; j_call: TRBJ2-1; d_call: TRBD2
cdr3_aa: CASSPTGTSGVEQFF; cdr3_nt: TGTGCCAGCTCACCGACCGGGACTAGCGGGGTCGAGCAGTTCTTC; v_call: TRBV18; clone_size: .; j_call: TRBJ2-1; d_call: TRBD2
cdr3_aa: CASSQERDGYYEQYF; cdr3_nt: TGTGCCAGCAGCCAAGAACGGGACGGATACTACGAGCAGTACTTC; v_call: TRBV4-2; clone_size: .; j_call: TRBJ2-7; d_call: .
cdr3_aa: CASSLDGGGTDTQYF; cdr3_nt: TGTGCCAGCAGCTTAGACGGCGGGGGCACAGATACGCAGTATTTT; v_call: TRBV7-6; clone_size: .; j_call: TRBJ2-3; d_call: .
cdr3_aa: CASSLYSATNEKLFF; cdr3_nt: TGTGCCAGCAGCTTATACAGTGCAACTAATGAAAAACTGTTTTTT; v_call: TRBV7-8; clone_size: .; j_call: TRBJ1-4; d_call: .
cdr3_aa: CASRDDLMNTEAFF; cdr3_nt: TGTGCCAGCCGTGATGACCTCATGAACACTGAAGCTTTCTTT; v_call: TRBV7-8; clone_size: .; j_call: TRBJ1-1; d_call: .
cdr3_aa: CASSYDSSYEQYF; cdr3_nt: TGTGCCAGCAGTTATGACAGCTCCTACGAGCAGTACTTC; v_call: TRBV2; clone_size: .; j_call: TRBJ2-7; d_call: .
cdr3_aa: CASSIAGENTEAFF; cdr3_nt: TGTGCCAGTAGTATTGCGGGGGAGAACACTGAAGCTTTCTTT; v_call: TRBV19; clone_size: .; j_call: TRBJ1-1; d_call: .
cdr3_aa: CASSREPSRTEAFF; cdr3_nt: TGTGCCAGCAGCCGGGAACCTTCACGGACTGAAGCTTTCTTT; v_call: TRBV21-1; clone_size: medium-sized; j_call: TRBJ1-1; d_call: .
cdr3_aa: CASSLGQGLDEQYF; cdr3_nt: TGTGCCAGCAGCCTAGGACAGGGTTTAGACGAGCAGTACTTC; v_call: TRBV4-2; clone_size: .; j_call: TRBJ2-7; d_call: TRBD1
cdr3_aa: CASSFSAGGYTGELFF; cdr3_nt: TGTGCCAGCAGTTTTTCAGCGGGAGGTTACACCGGGGAGCTGTTTTTT; v_call: TRBV27; clone_size: .; j_call: TRBJ2-2; d_call: TRBD2
cdr3_aa: CASRGQGSYEQYF; cdr3_nt: TGTGCCAGCAGGGGACAGGGTTCCTACGAGCAGTACTTC; v_call: TRBV28; clone_size: .; j_call: TRBJ2-7; d_call: TRBD1
cdr3_aa: CASSPREGDTGELFF; cdr3_nt: TGTGCCAGCAGCCCCCGGGAGGGGGACACCGGGGAGCTGTTTTTT; v_call: TRBV7-9; clone_size: .; j_call: TRBJ2-2; d_call: TRBD2
cdr3_aa: CASSLGDDQTQYF; cdr3_nt: TGTGCCAGCAGCTTAGGGGACGATCAGACCCAGTACTTC; v_call: TRBV7-6; clone_size: .; j_call: TRBJ2-5; d_call: .
cdr3_aa: CASSADRGDYGYTF; cdr3_nt: TGTGCCAGCAGCGCGGACCGCGGGGACTATGGCTACACCTTC; v_call: TRBV9; clone_size: .; j_call: TRBJ1-2; d_call: .